This is a list of T cell receptor beta chains from one sample in a study of human T cells and chemical hapten exposure. TCRdb fed the RACE reads into MiXCR, producing one record per CDR3 protein. The repertoire consists of under 45,000 distinct CDR3 sequences, with roughly 10% occurring once and the leading ten covering approximately 6.3%. The input for sequencing was whole blood, taken in connection with sensitization to the hapten diphenylcyclopropenone (DPC). These receptors were collected from a man in his thirties or forties with alopecia areata. Some clones in this sample may be carry-over from other donors' samples. Both conserved end residues are part of each CDR3. The order of the fields is J gene, V gene, CDR3 length, D gene, CDR3 protein. The D gene is left open where the match is weak.

j_gene: TRBJ1-1
v_gene: TRBV5-1
len: 15
d_gene: -
CDR3aa: CASSIYMRGSLEAFF

j_gene: TRBJ2-7
v_gene: TRBV20-1
len: 13
d_gene: TRBD1
CDR3aa: CSAPGQGDYEQYF

j_gene: TRBJ1-1
v_gene: TRBV12-5
len: 13
d_gene: -
CDR3aa: CASLSDSNTEAFF

j_gene: TRBJ2-5
v_gene: TRBV4-3
len: 13
d_gene: -
CDR3aa: CASSGTEGETQYF

j_gene: TRBJ1-5
v_gene: TRBV7-9
len: 13
d_gene: -
CDR3aa: CASSRTGNQPQHF

j_gene: TRBJ2-1
v_gene: TRBV29-1
len: 16
d_gene: TRBD2
CDR3aa: CSVEGRGVRWYNEQFF

j_gene: TRBJ1-2
v_gene: TRBV29-1
len: 14
d_gene: TRBD1
CDR3aa: CSVAVGQGNYGYTF

j_gene: TRBJ2-2
v_gene: TRBV24-1
len: 16
d_gene: -
CDR3aa: CATSGRGQPRTGELFF

j_gene: TRBJ1-2
v_gene: TRBV2
len: 13
d_gene: TRBD1
CDR3aa: CATRDRETYGYTF

j_gene: TRBJ2-1
v_gene: TRBV5-6
len: 13
d_gene: -
CDR3aa: CASSSGPYNEQFF

j_gene: TRBJ2-3
v_gene: TRBV7-3
len: 14
d_gene: -
CDR3aa: CASSLSASTDTQYF

j_gene: TRBJ2-1
v_gene: TRBV20-1
len: 11
d_gene: TRBD1
CDR3aa: CSALRQGQQFF

j_gene: TRBJ2-6
v_gene: TRBV3-1
len: 16
d_gene: -
CDR3aa: CASSLDRSSGANVLTF

j_gene: TRBJ2-7
v_gene: TRBV13
len: 12
d_gene: -
CDR3aa: CASSLASYEQYF

j_gene: TRBJ1-6
v_gene: TRBV10-2
len: 13
d_gene: TRBD1
CDR3aa: CASSVTGDSPLHF

j_gene: TRBJ1-4
v_gene: TRBV4-1
len: 19
d_gene: -
CDR3aa: CASSLSLRDKASINEKLFF

j_gene: TRBJ2-3
v_gene: TRBV12-3/TRBV12-4
len: 12
d_gene: -
CDR3aa: CASSLMGYTQYF

j_gene: TRBJ2-2
v_gene: TRBV20-1
len: 13
d_gene: -
CDR3aa: CSANMGQSGELFF

j_gene: TRBJ2-7
v_gene: TRBV7-9
len: 11
d_gene: -
CDR3aa: CASSSAYEQYF

j_gene: TRBJ1-3
v_gene: TRBV20-1
len: 18
d_gene: -
CDR3aa: CSARKPGVGPSSGNTIYF

j_gene: TRBJ1-1
v_gene: TRBV5-1
len: 15
d_gene: -
CDR3aa: CASSLISGKDTEAFF

j_gene: TRBJ2-2
v_gene: TRBV5-1
len: 14
d_gene: -
CDR3aa: CASSWSAGSGELFF

j_gene: TRBJ1-1
v_gene: TRBV29-1
len: 15
d_gene: -
CDR3aa: CSVGLWGEGRTEAFF

j_gene: TRBJ2-5
v_gene: TRBV19
len: 16
d_gene: TRBD1
CDR3aa: CASSIGQGTGEETQYF